Shown below are 18 T cell receptor beta chains from a single sample sequenced in a study of CD8 T cells in Susac syndrome. Random hexamers were used to reverse transcribe an amount of about 0.45 to 1 ug RNA. TCRdb passed the immunoSEQ multiplex PCR reads through MiXCR, listing each CDR3 protein once. Found here are about 85,000 distinct CDR3 sequences, about 93% of them singletons; the top ten hold roughly 0.24%. The sequenced material came from CD8+ T cells from PBMCs. The receptor set was obtained from a human donor in good health.

V and J are TRBV19 and TRBJ2-1, with D possibly being TRBD1 or TRBD2 (6 bases each). There are 15 residues in the CDR3. Trimming pared 5 bases from V and 7 bases from J, leaving 18 bases between. The V gene's germline CDR1 is LNHDA and CDR2 SQIVND (reference sequence). The CDR3 DNA reads TGTGCCAGTAGTTTCAATAGACTAGGGGGGAATGAGCAGTTCTTC. Translating gives CASSFNRLGGNEQFF.

The chain combines TRBV5-1 with TRBJ2-7, with D perhaps matching TRBD2 (6 bases). Germline V gene sequence: CDR1 SGHRS, CDR2 YFSETQ. Trimming took off 3 bases at V and 4 bases at J, with 11 bases between the two ends. The CDR3 length is 13 residues. Here the CDR3 reads CASSYSGGYEQYF. The CDR3 bases are TGCGCCAGCAGCTATTCCGGGGGATACGAGCAGTACTTC.

The chain uses TRBV2 and TRBJ2-3; D is unresolved. V lost 8 bases, J lost 5 bases, and 11 bases lay in between. Germline assignment: CDR1 SNHLY and CDR2 FYNNEI. CDR3 length: 12 residues. The CDR3 coding sequence is TGTGCCAGCGTTGAAGGGTTAGATACGCAGTATTTT. Protein sequence: CASVEGLDTQYF.

The chain has TRBV27 and TRBJ2-1; 8 nucleotides agree with TRBD1. The CDR3 sequence is 14 residues long. The V gene end was trimmed by 7 bases and the J gene end by 8 bases; junction bases not matched to a gene: 10. CDR1 MNHEY and CDR2 SMNVEV come from the germline V gene (reference sequence). CDR3 bases: TGTGCCAGCACCGTTCAGGGGGCGTTCGATGAGCAGTTCTTC. It encodes CASTVQGAFDEQFF.

The chain employs TRBV9 and TRBJ1-4; 8 bases align to TRBD1. This CDR3 region has 15 residues. Germline CDR1 SGDLS, CDR2 YYNGEE. V lost 0 bases and J lost 8; bases outside the gene matches: 6. The CDR3 loop reads CASSVEATGAEKLFF. The CDR3 coding sequence is TGTGCCAGCAGCGTAGAGGCGACAGGGGCCGAAAAACTGTTTTTT.

The chain joins TRBV9 to TRBJ2-2; D possibly corresponds to TRBD1 (6 bases). V lost 1 base, J lost 4 bases, and 17 bases lay in between. CDR1 and CDR2 (germline): SGDLS, YYNGEE. CDR3 length: 17 residues. The CDR3 DNA reads TGTGCCAGCAGCGTACCTCGGACAGAGGGAGCCACCGGGGAGCTGTTTTTT. It yields the protein CASSVPRTEGATGELFF.

The DNA of the CDR3 is TGTGCCAGCAGATTCGACAGGGGGCTATTCACTGAAGCTTTCTTT. Residues: CASRFDRGLFTEAFF. This chain links TRBV5-6 with TRBJ1-1, with 10 bases aligning to TRBD1. The CDR3 extends over 15 amino acids. Unmatched junction bases numbered 8, after V lost 5 bases and J lost 4 bases. Germline V gene lookup returns CDR1 SGHDT and CDR2 YYEEEE.

The J gene is TRBJ2-4, the V gene TRBV11-2, with TRBD1 as a possible D gene (5 bases). The CDR3 spans 20 residues. The V and J ends lost 1 base and 3 bases respectively, with 25 bases between them. Germline assignment: CDR1 SGHAT and CDR2 FQNNGV. CDR3 nucleotide sequence: TGTGCCAGCAGCTTAGTAACCCCTGACAGTCCCATTGAGGTCAAAAACATTCAGTACTTC. This translates into CASSLVTPDSPIEVKNIQYF.

The CDR3 nucleotides are TGCAGTGCTAGAGAGGGGACAGGGGGCGAGGTCGGGGAGCTGTTTTTT. This sequence encodes CSAREGTGGEVGELFF. The chain has TRBV20-1 and TRBJ2-2; TRBD1 agrees at 12 bases. Germline V gives CDR1 DFQATT, CDR2 SNEGSKA (reference sequence). The CDR3 totals 16 residues. V dropped 0 bases and J dropped 7; count of bases not matched to a gene: 6.

This clonotype showed up just once. This rearrangement joins TRBV6-5 to TRBJ1-5, with D perhaps matching TRBD1 (5 bases). The V and J ends lost 10 bases and 4 bases respectively, with 17 bases between them. This CDR3 is built from 14 residues. Germline loops: CDR1 MNHEY, CDR2 SVGAGI. The CDR3 loop reads CATAPPGWNQPQHF. In DNA, the CDR3 is TGTGCCACAGCACCTCCAGGGTGGAATCAGCCCCAGCATTTT.

The chain joins TRBV4-1 to TRBJ1-1; no clear D. The germline V gene encodes CDR1 MGHRA and CDR2 YSYEKL. The germline V and J ends were trimmed by 6 bases and 1 base, with 3 bases remaining between them. The CDR3 contains 11 residues. The CDR3 region is CASRQNTEAFF. CDR3 in DNA: TGCGCCAGCAGACAGAACACTGAAGCTTTCTTT.

V is TRBV9 and J is TRBJ2-1; D is possibly TRBD1 (5 bases). The CDR3 extends over 14 amino acids. Looked up from germline, CDR1 is SGDLS and CDR2 is YYNGEE. Trimming cost V 4 bases and J 7 bases, with 15 bases left between them. In DNA, the CDR3 is TGTGCCAGCAGCCAGGGCGGTCGGGCTAATGAGCAGTTCTTC. Its translation is CASSQGGRANEQFF.

The chain has TRBV10-3 and TRBJ1-1; 9 bases are a match to TRBD1. The CDR3 contains 15 residues. The J segment lost 6 bases and the V segment lost 4 bases, leaving 9 bases of the junction unmatched. Germline lookup yields CDR1 ENHRY and CDR2 SYGVKD. The CDR3 DNA is TGTGCCATCAGTGGGGGACAGGGACTTAACTCTGAAGCTTTCTTT. Amino acid sequence: CAISGGQGLNSEAFF.

V usage is TRBV3-1 and J usage is TRBJ1-1; the D is unclear. The V and J ends lost 4 bases and 7 bases respectively, with 10 bases between them. Per the germline V gene, CDR1 is LGHDT and CDR2 is YNNKEL (reference sequence). This CDR3 comprises 12 residues. The CDR3, as DNA: TGTGCCAGCAGCCGAAGAACAAGTGAAGCTTTCTTT. Protein sequence: CASSRRTSEAFF.

V and J are TRBV13 and TRBJ2-5; D is perhaps TRBD2 (6 bases). The germline V gene encodes CDR1 PRHDT and CDR2 FYEKMQ (reference sequence). The CDR3 is 15 amino acids. Trimming took 5 bases from V and 2 from J, leaving 15 bases between them. The DNA for the CDR3 is TGTGCCAGCAGCGATAGAAATAGCGGACAAGAGACCCAGTACTTC. It is translated as CASSDRNSGQETQYF.

This sequence joins TRBV12-3 or TRBV12-4 and TRBJ2-3; TRBD2 matches 8 bases. Germline trimming cut 4 bases from V and 5 bases from J; bases unmatched to any gene: 8. This CDR3 is built from 15 residues. CDR3 protein: CASSSTGTSRDTQYF. The CDR3 DNA is TGTGCCAGCAGTTCCACCGGGACTAGTAGAGATACGCAGTATTTT.

CDR3 loop: CSAAGTGDGPWGYTF. The CDR3 nucleotides read TGCAGTGCTGCCGGGACAGGGGATGGCCCGTGGGGCTACACCTTC. The rearrangement uses TRBV20-1 and TRBJ1-2; 10 bases map to TRBD1. Trimming took 5 bases from V and 8 from J; bases not matched to a gene: 14. The germline V gene has CDR1 DFQATT and CDR2 SNEGSKA (reference sequence). The CDR3 spans 15 residues.

The V gene is TRBV7-9, the J gene TRBJ2-5; D may be TRBD2 (6 bases). CDR1 is SEHNR and CDR2 is FQNEAQ in the germline V gene (reference sequence). The length of the CDR3 is 14 residues. The V gene lost 5 bases and the J gene lost 6 bases, with 16 bases spanning the gap. The CDR3 protein is CASSPLTSSQTQYF. In nucleotides, the CDR3 is TGTGCCAGCAGCCCATTGACTAGTAGCCAGACCCAGTACTTC.